Following are 13 T cell receptor beta chains from one sample sequenced in a study of blood T cell repertoires in COVID-19. The assay was immunoSEQ multiplex PCR, and TCRdb's table has in-frame clones only and misses some. The table records approximately 150,000 clones, roughly 80% of them present only once. Sequencing was carried out using peripheral blood. Receptor source: a man in his forties or fifties with active or convalescent COVID-19.

The chain recombines TRBV11-1 with TRBJ2-2; perhaps TRBD2 as D (5 bases). Germline CDR1 reads SGHAT; CDR2 reads FQDESV (reference sequence). V gave up 5 bases and J gave up 4 bases, with 14 bases separating them. The CDR3 runs to 15 residues. The CDR3 region has the DNA TGTGCCAGCAGCCCAGGCGGAGGAGGCACCGGGGAGCTGTTTTTT. Translation gives CASSPGGGGTGELFF.

This clone was seen a single time. V gene TRBV21-1 combines with J gene TRBJ2-7; the D call of TRBD2 is as the table states it, not checked on the DNA. TRBV21-1 is deemed a pseudogene. The CDR3 length is 11 residues. In DNA form, the CDR3 reads TGTGCCAGCAGCTCTATGCGGGAGGGGCCCTTC. Its translation: CASSSMREGPF.

The chain is built from TRBV18 and TRBJ2-1; no clear D. This CDR3 is built from 13 residues. The V and J ends lost 1 base and 5 bases respectively, with 6 bases between them. Germline V lookup: CDR1 KGHSH, CDR2 LQKENI. The CDR3 loop is CASSPLRDNEQFF. CDR3 coding DNA: TGTGCCAGCTCACCACTACGGGACAATGAGCAGTTCTTC. The whole variable domain, remainder taken from reference TRBV18 and TRBJ2-1, is NAGVMQNPRHLVRRRGQEARLRCSPMKGHSHVYWYRQLPEEGLKFMVYLQKENIIDESGMPKERFSAEFPKEGPSILRIQQVVRGDSAAYFCASSPLRDNEQFFGPGTRLTVL.

This clone was picked up one time. This sequence joins TRBV5-1 and TRBJ2-7, with D hard to call. Germline-derived CDR1 and CDR2 are SGHRS and YFSETQ. CDR3 length: 13 amino acids. Trimming removed 0 bases from V and 5 bases from J, with 9 bases in between. The CDR3 sequence is CASSLAQRHEQYF. For the CDR3, the DNA is TGCGCCAGCAGCTTGGCTCAGCGCCACGAGCAGTACTTC.

This clone was detected only once. The chain links TRBV12-3 or TRBV12-4 to TRBJ2-1; possible D gene TRBD2, 6 bases. The CDR3 runs 12 residues. Trimming stripped 7 bases from V and 10 bases from J, with 14 bases between. The CDR3 here is CASKPGVGEQFF. Here the CDR3 DNA reads TGTGCCAGCAAACCGGGAGTTGGAGAGCAGTTCTTC.

V is TRBV27 and J is TRBJ2-3, with TRBD2 matching 9 bases. Per germline, CDR1 MNHEY and CDR2 SMNVEV (reference sequence). Unmatched junction bases numbered 6, after V lost 3 bases and J lost 2 bases. The CDR3 totals 16 residues. The DNA for the CDR3 is TGTGCCAGCAGTTTCGTGGCGGGAGGGTTCACAGATACGCAGTATTTT. Amino acid sequence: CASSFVAGGFTDTQYF.

The rearrangement joins TRBV28 to TRBJ2-3, with TRBD2 as a possible D gene (7 bases). The CDR3 consists of 14 residues. V was cut by 3 bases and J by 5 bases, with 12 bases left in between. Germline assignment: CDR1 MDHEN and CDR2 SYDVKM. The CDR3 reads CASSFGGGGDTQYF. In nucleotides, the CDR3 is TGTGCCAGCAGTTTTGGGGGAGGGGGAGATACGCAGTATTTT.

For the CDR3, the DNA is TGTGCCACCAGTGATTGGGGACAGGGGGTTCAAGATACGCAGTATTTT. Residues: CATSDWGQGVQDTQYF. The chain employs TRBV24-1 and TRBJ2-3; TRBD1 matches 11 bases. Germline assignment: CDR1 KGHDR and CDR2 SFDVKD. J gave up 5 bases and V 2 bases, and 5 bases lay outside the gene matches. CDR3 length equals 16 residues.

This chain links TRBV6-6 with TRBJ2-5; D unresolved. Looked up from germline, CDR1 is MNHNY and CDR2 is SVGAGI (reference sequence). Trimming pared 6 bases from V and 3 bases from J, leaving 5 bases between. This CDR3 comprises 11 residues. CDR3 nucleotide sequence: TGTGCCAGCAGCGCGGAAGAGACCCAGTACTTC. Translation: CASSAEETQYF.

The chain uses TRBV11-3 and TRBJ2-7; 7 bases are shared with TRBD1. CDR3 length: 13 amino acids. Germline V CDR1 and CDR2: SGHNT, YENEEA. The ends lost 4 bases at V and 5 bases at J; junction bases unmatched: 5. CDR3: CASSYDRAHEQYF. The CDR3 coding sequence is TGTGCCAGCAGCTACGACAGGGCCCACGAGCAGTACTTC. The variable domain in full, completed from reference TRBV11-3 and TRBJ2-7, reads EAGVVQSPRYKIIEKKQPVAFWCNPISGHNTLYWYLQNLGQGPELLIRYENEEAVDDSQLPKDRFSAERLKGVDSTLKIQPAELGDSAVYLCASSYDRAHEQYFGPGTRLTVT.

The chain links TRBV29-1 to TRBJ1-1; the D is unclear. CDR1 SQVTM and CDR2 ANQGSEA come from the germline V gene. Trimming left V 8 bases short and J 1 base short, with 14 bases between. The CDR3 runs 13 residues. The chain's CDR3 is CSSRLGQNTEAFF. CDR3 DNA: TGCAGCTCCCGCCTAGGCCAGAACACTGAAGCTTTCTTT. The whole variable domain, filled in from reference TRBV29-1 and TRBJ1-1, reads SAVISQKPSRDICQRGTSLTIQCQVDSQVTMMFWYRQQPGQSLTLIATANQGSEATYESGFVIDKFPISRPNLTFSTLTVSNMSPEDSSIYLCSSRLGQNTEAFFGQGTRLTVV.

This rearrangement joins TRBV6-6 to TRBJ2-1; D is ambiguous. Looked up from germline, CDR1 is MNHNY and CDR2 is SVGAGI (reference sequence). The CDR3 spans 14 residues. Trimming took off 6 bases at V and 3 bases at J, with 12 bases between the two ends. The CDR3 bases are TGTGCCAGCAGCTTACTGGGCCTCTACAATGAGCAGTTCTTC. This codes for CASSLLGLYNEQFF.

The rearrangement links TRBV5-4 to TRBJ1-1; no reliable D call. This CDR3 contains 15 residues. Germline CDR1 is SGHNT and CDR2 is YYREEE (reference sequence). Trimming shortened V by 0 bases and J by 0 bases, and 9 bases separated the two germline ends. In DNA form, the CDR3 reads TGTGCCAGCAGCTTGGAAGCGATGTTGAACACTGAAGCTTTCTTT. This gives the protein CASSLEAMLNTEAFF.